This T cell receptor (beta chain) was identified in a study of CD8+CD57+ T cells in acquired aplastic anemia. The overall study: About 3 ug was the average amount of DNA from sorted CD4+ and CD8+ cells. Regarding the study as a whole: The CD8+ Simpson's diversity of patients and controls was not significantly different.

Patients sequenced had flow cytometry evidence of CD8+CD57+ cell expansion. When blood sampling took place, the patients had received no therapy. The sample holds a few counts of this clonotype. Its cognate antigen is unknown. CDR3 and TCR beta VDJ profiling relied on a genomic DNA template. One entry per CDR3 protein, called by TCRdb with MiXCR from the reads. The sample carries around 500,000 distinct CDR3 sequences, over 25% recorded once. Per the germline V gene, CDR1 is SGHAT and CDR2 is FQNNGV. CDR3 length: 16 amino acids. The V and J ends lost 4 bases and 3 bases, in that order; junction bases with no gene match: 8.

The receptor's source is a human donor with aplastic anemia. Sequencing was carried out using sorted CD4+, CD8+, or CD8+CD57+ T cells (not recorded which) from PBMCs. This sequence joins TRBV11-2 and TRBJ2-7; 11 bases match TRBD2. CDR3 bases: TGTGCCAGCAGCTCAACTCAACTAGCGGGAGTCTACGAGCAGTACTTC. It yields the protein CASSSTQLAGVYEQYF. The variable domain in full, completed from reference TRBV11-2 and TRBJ2-7, reads EAGVAQSPRYKIIEKRQSVAFWCNPISGHATLYWYQQILGQGPKLLIQFQNNGVVDDSQLPKDRFSAERLKGVDSTLKIQPAKLEDSAVYLCASSSTQLAGVYEQYFGPGTRLTVT.